This TCR beta chain was recovered during a study of blood T cell repertoires in COVID-19. In the study overall: Sites in the United States, Italy and Spain provided acute and convalescent COVID-19 samples. In each case, the material was cDNA or gDNA derived from T cells, B-cell-depleted T cells, or PBMCs.

Authors' data handling: Amplification of reference gene primers provided the estimated nucleated cell counts. Method: immunoSEQ multiplex PCR; TCRdb's copy keeps in-frame clones and lacks some. That table is the source of V, J and clone size, and D and trimming were worked out from the DNA. The sample has 100,000 to 120,000 clones, roughly 81% seen once. The sequence was collected from a woman in her seventies with acute or convalescent COVID-19. Sequencing was done on a sample of peripheral blood.

The CDR3 protein is CASRGSGANVLTF. DNA for the CDR3: TGTGCCAGCCGGGGGTCTGGGGCCAACGTCCTGACTTTC. The genes are TRBV2 and TRBJ2-6, with D possibly being TRBD2 (6 bases). This CDR3 has 13 residues. In germline, CDR1 is SNHLY, CDR2 FYNNEI. With 8 bases removed from V and 1 base from J, the gap between germline ends came to 6 bases.